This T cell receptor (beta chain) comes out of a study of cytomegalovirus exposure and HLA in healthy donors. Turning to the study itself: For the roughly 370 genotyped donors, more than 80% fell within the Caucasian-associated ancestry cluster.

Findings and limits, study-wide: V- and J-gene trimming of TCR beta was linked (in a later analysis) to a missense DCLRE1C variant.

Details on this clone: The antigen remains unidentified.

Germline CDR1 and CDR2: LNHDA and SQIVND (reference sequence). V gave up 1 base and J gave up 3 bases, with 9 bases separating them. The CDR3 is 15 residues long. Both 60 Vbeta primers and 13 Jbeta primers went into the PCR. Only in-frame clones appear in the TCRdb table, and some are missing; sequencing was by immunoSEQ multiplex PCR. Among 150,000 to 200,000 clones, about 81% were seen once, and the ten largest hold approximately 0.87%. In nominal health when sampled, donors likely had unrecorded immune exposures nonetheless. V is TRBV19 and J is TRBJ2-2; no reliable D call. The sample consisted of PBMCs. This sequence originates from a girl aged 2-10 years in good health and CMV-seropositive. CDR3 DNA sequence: TGTGCCAGTAGTATAGGAGAGTTTGACACCGGGGAGCTGTTTTTT. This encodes CASSIGEFDTGELFF.